The table lists the clone carrying this T cell receptor beta chain with a few counts. Its specificity is not known. The entry originates in a study of post-analysis software for immune sequencing data. Overall study: The cohort encompassed relapsing-remitting, secondary progressive and progressive-relapsing multiple sclerosis disease courses. Notes on the study in general: When patients were compared with controls, about 5 TRBV segments were more frequent, TRBV5-6, TRBV5-1 and TRBV20-1 among them. Normalized Chao1 diversity in multiple sclerosis patients fell significantly below that of controls.

The length of the CDR3 is 13 residues. The V gene's germline CDR1 is SGHTA and CDR2 FQGNSA. The germline V and J ends were trimmed by 4 bases and 11 bases, with 16 bases remaining between them. Unique molecular identifiers were carried by the TCR beta cDNA libraries. TCRdb redid the calling of the PCR reads with MiXCR, one entry per CDR3 protein. The sample includes about 200,000 distinct CDR3 sequences, 29% of them seen just once. This receptor was identified in a girl aged 2-17 years with multiple sclerosis. V gene TRBV7-2 combines with J gene TRBJ2-3; no clear D. The specimen was blood. The CDR3 sequence is CASSSSRQAGQYF. CDR3 nucleotides: TGTGCCAGCAGCTCTAGTCGGCAGGCAGGGCAGTATTTT.